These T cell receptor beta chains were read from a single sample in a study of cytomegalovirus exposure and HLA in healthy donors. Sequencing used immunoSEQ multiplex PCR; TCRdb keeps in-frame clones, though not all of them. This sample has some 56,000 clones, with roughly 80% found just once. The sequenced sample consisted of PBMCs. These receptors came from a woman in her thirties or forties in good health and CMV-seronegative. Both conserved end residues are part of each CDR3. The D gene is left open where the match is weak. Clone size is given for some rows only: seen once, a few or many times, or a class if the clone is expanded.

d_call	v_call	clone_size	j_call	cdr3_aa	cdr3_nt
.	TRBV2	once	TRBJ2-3	CASSREPKTDTQYF	TGTGCCAGCAGCCGGGAACCAAAAACAGATACGCAGTATTTT
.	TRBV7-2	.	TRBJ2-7	CASSLGGNTNYEQYF	TGTGCCAGCAGCTTAGGAGGTAATACAAACTACGAGCAGTACTTC
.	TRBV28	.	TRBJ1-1	CASSIGRPTEAFF	TGTGCCAGCAGTATAGGGAGGCCTACTGAAGCTTTCTTT
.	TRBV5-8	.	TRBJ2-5	CASSWMAAYQETQYF	TGTGCCAGCAGCTGGATGGCAGCGTACCAAGAGACCCAGTACTTC
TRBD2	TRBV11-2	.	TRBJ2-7	CASSLDPPTSGEVEQYF	TGTGCCAGCAGCTTAGATCCCCCCACTAGCGGGGAAGTCGAGCAGTACTTC
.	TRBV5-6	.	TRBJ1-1	CASSRLGREGTEAFF	TGTGCCAGCAGCCGGCTGGGCAGGGAGGGCACTGAAGCTTTCTTT
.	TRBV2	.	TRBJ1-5	CASNGENNQPQHF	TGTGCCAGCAACGGGGAAAACAATCAGCCCCAGCATTTT
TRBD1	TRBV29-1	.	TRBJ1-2	CSVEDGTGASYGYTF	TGCAGCGTTGAAGATGGGACAGGGGCGTCCTATGGCTACACCTTC
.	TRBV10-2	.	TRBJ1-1	CASSDSVGSGDEAFF	TGCGCCAGCAGTGATAGTGTGGGGAGCGGGGATGAAGCTTTCTTT
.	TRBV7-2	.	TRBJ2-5	CASSRTEETQYF	TGTGCCAGCAGCCGGACAGAAGAGACCCAGTACTTC
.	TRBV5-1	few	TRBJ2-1	CASSLAFPSGGEQFF	TGCGCCAGCAGCTTGGCCTTCCCCTCTGGAGGTGAGCAGTTCTTC
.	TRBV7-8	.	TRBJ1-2	CGVGGGRRGYTF	TGTGGAGTCGGGGGGGGGCGTAGGGGCTACACCTTC
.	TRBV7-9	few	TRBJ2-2	CASSPRAGRNTGELFF	TGTGCCAGCAGCCCTAGGGCGGGTCGGAACACCGGGGAGCTGTTTTTT
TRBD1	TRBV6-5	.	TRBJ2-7	CASSYRDRGRGEQYF	TGTGCCAGCAGTTACCGAGACAGGGGCAGAGGCGAGCAGTACTTC
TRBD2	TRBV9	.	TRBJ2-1	CASGGTSGRAGHNEQFF	TGTGCCAGCGGGGGGACTAGCGGGAGGGCCGGTCACAATGAGCAGTTCTTC
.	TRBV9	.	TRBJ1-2	CASSPADSPNYGYTF	TGTGCCAGCAGCCCCGCGGACAGCCCTAACTATGGCTACACCTTC
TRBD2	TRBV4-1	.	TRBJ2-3	CASSRGPSGSSDTQYF	TGCGCCAGCAGCCGAGGGCCTAGCGGGAGTTCCGATACGCAGTATTTT
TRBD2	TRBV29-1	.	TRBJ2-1	CSVEDPGGGPFF	TGCAGCGTTGAAGATCCGGGCGGGGGTCCGTTCTTC
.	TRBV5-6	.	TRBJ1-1	CASSPGVGLNTEAFF	TGTGCCAGCAGCCCGGGGGTAGGGTTGAACACTGAAGCTTTCTTT
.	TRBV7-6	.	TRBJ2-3	CASSLGFGKTDTQYF	TGTGCCAGCAGCTTAGGGTTCGGGAAAACAGATACGCAGTATTTT
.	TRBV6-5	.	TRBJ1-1	CASSYPQGQAYTEAFF	TGTGCCAGCAGTTACCCCCAGGGGCAGGCTTACACTGAAGCTTTCTTT
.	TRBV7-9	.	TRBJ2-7	CASSFTLSEQYF	TGTGCCAGCAGCTTCACTCTTTCCGAGCAGTACTTC
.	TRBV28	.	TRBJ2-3	CASSLRTGSTDTQYF	TGTGCCAGCAGTTTAAGGACCGGGAGTACAGATACGCAGTATTTT
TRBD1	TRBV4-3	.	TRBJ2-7	CASSQEPGTGGYEQYF	TGCGCCAGCAGCCAAGAACCCGGGACAGGGGGGTACGAGCAGTACTTC
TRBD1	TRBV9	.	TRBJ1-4	CASSVSQGNEKLFF	TGTGCCAGCAGCGTTTCACAGGGGAATGAAAAACTGTTTTTT
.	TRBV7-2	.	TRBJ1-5	CASSAGTTNQPQHF	TGTGCCAGCAGCGCTGGGACAACTAATCAGCCCCAGCATTTT
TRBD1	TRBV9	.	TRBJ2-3	CASSTGDRSSTDTQYF	TGTGCCAGCAGCACCGGGGACAGGTCTAGCACAGATACGCAGTATTTT
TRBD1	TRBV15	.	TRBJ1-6	CATSRGQGENSPLHF	TGTGCCACCAGCAGAGGACAGGGGGAAAATTCACCCCTCCACTTT
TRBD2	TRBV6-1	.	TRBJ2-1	CASSERGASGRHEQFF	TGTGCCAGCAGTGAAAGGGGGGCTAGCGGGAGACATGAGCAGTTCTTC
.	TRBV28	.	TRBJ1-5	CASSQTQVSFQPQHF	TGTGCCAGCAGTCAAACTCAAGTGAGTTTTCAGCCCCAGCATTTT
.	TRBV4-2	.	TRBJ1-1	CASSQDRTEAFF	TGTGCCAGCAGCCAAGATCGGACTGAAGCTTTCTTT
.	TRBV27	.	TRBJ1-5	CASSLEGSDQPQHF	TGTGCCAGCAGTTTAGAGGGATCGGATCAGCCCCAGCATTTT
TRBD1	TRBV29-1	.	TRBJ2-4	CSARTGGKNIQYF	TGCAGCGCCAGGACAGGGGGTAAAAACATTCAGTACTTC
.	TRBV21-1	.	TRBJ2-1	CASSLPPGLRYNEQFF	TGTGCCAGCAGCCTCCCGCCGGGACTACGCTACAATGAGCAGTTCTTC
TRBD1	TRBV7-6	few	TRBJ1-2	CASSLAAPTGGGYTF	TGTGCCAGCAGCTTAGCAGCCCCCACAGGGGGCGGCTACACCTTC
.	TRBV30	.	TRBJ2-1	CAWSVQGLAAISSYNEQFF	TGTGCCTGGAGTGTACAGGGGTTAGCGGCAATTAGCTCCTACAATGAGCAGTTCTTC
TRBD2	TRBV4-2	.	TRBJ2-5	CASSYTTSGDQETQYF	TGTGCCAGCAGTTACACCACTAGCGGGGACCAAGAGACCCAGTACTTC
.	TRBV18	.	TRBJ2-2	CASSPLRGTGELFF	TGTGCCAGCTCACCATTGCGGGGCACCGGGGAGCTGTTTTTT
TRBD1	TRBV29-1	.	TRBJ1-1	CSSTGVNTEAFF	TGCAGCTCGACAGGGGTGAACACTGAAGCTTTCTTT
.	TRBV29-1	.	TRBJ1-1	CSVDRGQNTEAFF	TGCAGCGTTGATCGGGGTCAGAACACTGAAGCTTTCTTT
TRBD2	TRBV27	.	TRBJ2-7	CASIRASGGISYEQYF	TGTGCCAGCATTAGGGCTAGCGGGGGAATCTCCTACGAGCAGTACTTC